The 21 T cell receptor beta chains below all came from one sample that was sequenced in a study of T cells in localized non-small cell lung cancer. Data came from immunoSEQ multiplex PCR; TCRdb stores just in-frame clones and leaves some out. The sample consists of hundreds of clones, more than 20% of them appearing once. This specimen consisted of normal lung tissue next to the tumor, obtained before any cancer treatment. These receptor sequences come from a man aged 40 to 70 with stage III lung adenocarcinoma.

By its share, this clone is large. This chain connects TRBV6-8 to TRBJ2-7; tentative D call: TRBD2 (5 bases). Germline CDR1 reads MNHGY; CDR2 reads SAAAGT. V lost 0 bases to trimming and J lost 5 bases, with 20 bases between them. The length of the CDR3 is 17 residues. As DNA, the CDR3 is TGTGCCAGCAGTTACTCCACTTACCGCCGGCCGCGGGACGAGCAGTACTTC. Residues: CASSYSTYRRPRDEQYF.

This clone has just a few counts. This chain connects TRBV9 to TRBJ1-3; unclear D gene. The CDR3 is 13 residues long. CDR1 is SGDLS, CDR2 YYNGEE, per germline. V lost 3 bases, J lost 2 bases, and 6 bases lay in between. CDR3 in amino acids: CASSGNTGNTIYF. The CDR3 bases are TGTGCCAGCAGCGGAAATACTGGAAACACCATATATTTT.

This clone was picked up a small number of times. CDR3 nucleotide sequence: TGTGCCAGCAGTTACGGTCCAGAGACTAGCGGGTTACATGAGCAGTTCTTC. Translating it yields CASSYGPETSGLHEQFF. The V gene is TRBV6-8, the J gene TRBJ2-1; TRBD2 aligns across 10 bases. V lost 2 bases, J lost 8 bases, and 12 bases stayed unmatched. The germline gives CDR1 MNHGY, CDR2 SAAAGT. This CDR3 has 17 residues.

This clone is deemed medium-sized. The CDR3 bases are TGTGCCAGCAGCTTGGGGGCGCGCGTAAGCAATCAGCCCCAGCATTTT. Amino acids: CASSLGARVSNQPQHF. The chain is built from TRBV11-3 and TRBJ1-5; D possibly corresponds to TRBD1 (6 bases). The V end lost 3 bases, the J end lost 1 base, and 13 bases lay between the germline ends. CDR1 SGHNT and CDR2 YENEEA come from the germline V gene. This CDR3 has 16 residues.

The chain is built from TRBV7-1 and TRBJ2-4, with D perhaps TRBD2 (7 bases). TRBV7-1 is an ORF for which the function is uncertain. The CDR3 sequence is 16 residues long. Trimming removed 4 bases at V and 1 base at J, with 14 bases between. The CDR3 loop is CASSFEGGGAKNIQYF. In DNA form, the CDR3 reads TGTGCCAGCAGCTTTGAAGGCGGGGGCGCCAAAAACATTCAGTACTTC.

In this sample, this clone turned up a few times. The chain carries TRBV19 and TRBJ1-6, with unresolved D. The CDR3 sequence is 15 residues long. The germline gives CDR1 LNHDA, CDR2 SQIVND (reference sequence). The V end was cut by 3 bases, the J end by 5 bases, with 11 bases between. For the CDR3, the DNA is TGTGCCAGTAGTATTGGAGGCGGAAATAATTCACCCCTCCACTTT. Its translation: CASSIGGGNNSPLHF.

By sample fraction, this clone is large. V usage is TRBV6-8 and J usage is TRBJ1-5; TRBD1 matches at 10 bases. In germline, CDR1 is MNHGY, CDR2 SAAAGT. Unmatched junction bases numbered 14, after V lost 2 bases and J lost 1 base. The CDR3 is 20 amino acids. CDR3 nucleotides: TGTGCCAGCAGTTACGACCTCCGTGACAGGGGGCGAGAAAGCAATCAGCCCCAGCATTTT. Its translation: CASSYDLRDRGRESNQPQHF.

The chain recombines TRBV30 with TRBJ2-5; D perhaps matches TRBD1 (6 bases). The germline V gene encodes CDR1 GTSNPN and CDR2 SVGIG (reference sequence). This CDR3 has 16 amino acids. Trimming removed 0 bases from V and 0 bases from J, with 14 bases in between. The DNA of the CDR3 is TGTGCCTGGAGTGTACGTCGACAGGCGTACCAAGAGACCCAGTACTTC. Protein product: CAWSVRRQAYQETQYF.

The chain couples TRBV10-2 to TRBJ2-3; no firm D call. Germline lookup yields CDR1 WSHSY and CDR2 SAAADI. V gave up 6 bases and J gave up 5 bases, with 12 bases separating them. The CDR3 is 13 amino acids. CDR3 nucleotides: TGCGCCAGCAGGCGAGATTCGGTAGATACGCAGTATTTT. Translated: CASRRDSVDTQYF.

This clone rates as medium-sized. The rearrangement joins TRBV9 to TRBJ2-3, with 7 bases aligning to TRBD2. Per the germline V gene, CDR1 is SGDLS and CDR2 is YYNGEE. The V segment lost 0 bases and the J segment 6 bases; nucleotides outside the gene matches: 4. The CDR3 has 14 amino acids. CDR3 in amino acids: CASSVVSGGDTQYF. The CDR3 region has the DNA TGTGCCAGCAGCGTAGTTTCCGGGGGGGATACGCAGTATTTT.

V usage is TRBV15 and J usage is TRBJ1-5, with 7 bases lining up with TRBD1. Germline CDR1 LNHNV, CDR2 YYDKDF (reference sequence). V lost 6 bases, J lost 3 bases, and 5 bases stayed unmatched. This CDR3 region has 14 residues. CDR3 nucleotide sequence: TGTGCCACCAGTTATGGGACAGCCAATCAGCCCCAGCATTTT. Residues: CATSYGTANQPQHF.

The chain joins TRBV11-3 to TRBJ2-7; D tentatively fits TRBD1 or TRBD2 (7 bases each). The CDR3 contains 14 residues. V lost 5 bases, J lost 4 bases, and 15 bases lay in between. Germline values: CDR1 SGHNT, CDR2 YENEEA. In DNA form, the CDR3 reads TGTGCCAGCAGCATCCAGGGGGGGACGTACGAGCAGTACTTC. Encoded protein: CASSIQGGTYEQYF.

V usage is TRBV11-3 and J usage is TRBJ2-1, with D possibly matching TRBD2 (6 bases). This CDR3 has 15 residues. V shed 5 bases and J shed 7 bases, with 18 bases lying between them. Germline CDR1 reads SGHNT; CDR2 reads YENEEA. DNA for the CDR3: TGTGCCAGCAGCCCCGTCGGGGGTTCCGGGAATGAGCAGTTCTTC. Its protein is CASSPVGGSGNEQFF.

This clone has more than one count but fewer than ten. The chain employs TRBV9 and TRBJ1-4, with 9 positions matching TRBD1. The CDR3 consists of 15 residues. V gave up 4 bases and J gave up 4 bases; unmatched junction bases: 5. Germline V gene data show CDR1 as SGDLS and CDR2 as YYNGEE. CDR3 DNA sequence: TGTGCCAGCAGCCCCGGACAGGGGAATAATGAAAAACTGTTTTTT. Translated, it gives CASSPGQGNNEKLFF.

This clone turned up a few times. The chain has TRBV19 and TRBJ1-4, with D tentatively TRBD1 (6 bases). Germline-derived CDR1 and CDR2 are LNHDA and SQIVND (reference sequence). Between the trimmed V and J ends, which lost 3 bases and 8 bases, there was a span of 13 bases. The length of the CDR3 is 14 residues. The DNA for the CDR3 is TGTGCCAGTAGTATCCTGGGGCAGGGGGAAAAACTGTTTTTT. It translates to CASSILGQGEKLFF.

V and J are TRBV12-5 and TRBJ2-1, with a weak D call TRBD1 (5 bases). CDR3 length equals 16 residues. The V gene lost 2 bases and the J gene lost 0 bases, with 11 bases spanning the gap. Germline V gene sequence: CDR1 LGHNT, CDR2 FRNRAP. The CDR3 loop reads CASGLQDSFSYNEQFF. Written as DNA, the CDR3 is TGTGCTAGTGGTTTGCAAGACAGTTTCTCCTACAATGAGCAGTTCTTC.

About this clone: This sample includes further DNA sequences coding for the same CDR3. CDR3 bases: TGTGCCAGTAGTAAACAGGGGAGGGAGCTGTTTTTT. Protein product: CASSKQGRELFF. V is TRBV19 and J is TRBJ2-2, with 7 bases identical to TRBD1. V dropped 4 bases and J dropped 9; count of bases not matched to a gene: 2. Per germline, CDR1 LNHDA and CDR2 SQIVND (reference sequence). CDR3 size: 12 residues. Using reference TRBV19 and TRBJ2-2 for the parts outside the CDR3, the full variable domain is DGGITQSPKYLFRKEGQNVTLSCEQNLNHDAMYWYRQDPGQGLRLIYYSQIVNDFQKGDIAEGYSVSREKKESFPLTVTSAQKNPTAFYLCASSKQGRELFFGEGSRLTVL.

This clone is termed large (0.1 to 1%). The genes are TRBV25-1 and TRBJ2-2; TRBD1 might be the D (5 bases). CDR1 is MGHDK, CDR2 SYGVNS, per germline. The CDR3 is 14 amino acids. V was cut by 8 bases and J by 1 base, with 11 bases left in between. The CDR3 DNA sequence: TGTGCCAGCCTAGGGCAGGGGAACACCGGGGAGCTGTTTTTT. This sequence encodes CASLGQGNTGELFF.

The rearrangement links TRBV18 to TRBJ2-5; D possibly corresponds to TRBD1 (5 bases). Deletions cut 2 bases from V and 1 base from J, with 5 bases between. This CDR3 region has 13 residues. CDR1 and CDR2 from the germline V gene are KGHSH and LQKENI. CDR3 sequence reads: CASSPDSQETQYF. The CDR3 DNA reads as TGTGCCAGCTCACCAGACAGCCAAGAGACCCAGTACTTC.

This clone was counted only a few times. J is TRBJ2-1 and V is TRBV1. TRBV1 is a pseudogene locus. The CDR3 extends over 14 amino acids. This chain's CDR3 is CASSPARATNEQFF. The CDR3 DNA sequence: TGCGCCAGCAGCCCCGCCCGGGCAACAAATGAGCAGTTCTTC.

This clone was picked up a small number of times. The rearrangement uses TRBV30 and TRBJ2-2; TRBD2 agrees at 8 bases. V trimming: 0 bases; J trimming: 4 bases; junction bases outside the gene matches: 4. The germline V gene encodes CDR1 GTSNPN and CDR2 SVGIG (reference sequence). This CDR3 is 15 amino acids long. The CDR3 DNA is TGTGCCTGGAGTGTCCGGGGGGGCGTCACCGGGGAGCTGTTTTTT. Its protein product is CAWSVRGGVTGELFF.